This TCR beta chain was sequenced for a study of blood T cell repertoires in COVID-19. Study information: COVID-19 samples from acute and convalescent phases originated in the United States, Italy and Spain. From T cells, B-cell-depleted T cells, or PBMCs came the material, which was cDNA or gDNA.

Profiling relied on immunoSEQ multiplex PCR, and the TCRdb table lists in-frame clones only, not all of them. The sample yields roughly 430,000 clones, over 75% seen once. Participants spanned ages about 18 to 90 years and resided in 20 to 25 US areas. A COVID-19 case was met by exposed participants within 2 weeks before study entry. The CDR3 has 17 amino acids. CDR1 and CDR2 (germline): SEHNR, FQNEAQ (reference sequence). The germline V and J ends were trimmed by 4 bases and 0 bases, with 13 bases remaining between them. V is TRBV7-9 and J is TRBJ2-6; D remains unclear. What was sequenced was PBMCs or T cells enriched from blood (not recorded which). The sequence came from a woman aged 18-29 years who had been exposed to COVID-19. The CDR3 DNA is TGTGCCAGCAGCTCCTCTTATTGGCTCTCTGGGGCCAACGTCCTGACTTTC. Its protein is CASSSSYWLSGANVLTF.